Listed here are 2 T cell receptor beta chains from one sample, sequenced in a study of blood T cells in healthy people across ages. Next came a second PCR, run for about 6 to 11 cycles, which used a sample-barcoded 5' primer along with a J-beta primer mix. TCRdb processed the 5' RACE reads anew with MiXCR; each CDR3 protein has one entry. The table records 850,000 to 1,100,000 distinct CDR3 sequences, less than 45% of them present only once. The sample consisted of blood. These receptors were collected from a man aged 18 to 35 in good health.

The chain employs TRBV7-8 and TRBJ2-5; no reliable D call. There are 15 residues in the CDR3. Germline V lookup: CDR1 SGHVS, CDR2 FQNEAQ. With 5 bases removed from V and 11 bases from J, the gap between germline ends came to 24 bases. CDR3 amino acids: CASSQSTKSRYGQYF. In DNA form, the CDR3 reads TGTGCCAGCAGCCAAAGTACGAAATCCCGTTACGGGCAGTACTTC. The variable domain in full, completed from reference TRBV7-8 and TRBJ2-5, reads GAGVSQSPRYKVAKRGQDVALRCDPISGHVSLFWYQQALGQGPEFLTYFQNEAQLDKSGLPSDRFFAERPEGSVSTLKIQRTQQEDSAVYLCASSQSTKSRYGQYFGPGTRLLVL.

The rearrangement joins TRBV7-9 to TRBJ1-2; TRBD1 is a possible D gene (5 bases). The CDR3 consists of 17 residues. The V gene lost 1 base and the J gene lost 4 bases, with 19 bases spanning the gap. In germline, CDR1 is SEHNR, CDR2 FQNEAQ (reference sequence). The CDR3 coding sequence is TGTGCCAGCAGCTTAGAAGAGGGCAGGGCAGGGATCTATGGCTACACCTTC. Protein: CASSLEEGRAGIYGYTF.